This entry describes one T cell receptor beta chain. Its antigen is as yet unknown. CDR1 and CDR2 from the germline V gene are ENHRY and SYGVKD. There are 15 residues in the CDR3. V was cut by 6 bases and J by 0 bases, with 12 bases left in between. Treatment reported: oral pan-JAK inhibitor, 5-10 mg twice daily. The data were obtained in a study of CD8+ T cells in alopecia areata. Study outcomes and limitations: Possibly because of HLA-related factors, TCR sharing was less clear across patients than in mice.

Extracted RNA was reverse transcribed, and the resulting cDNA served as sequencing template. The data were produced by immunoSEQ multiplex PCR, yet TCRdb's version contains in-frame clones alone and is incomplete. The table shows hundreds of thousands of clones, with under 40% occurring only once. This sequence originates from a human donor with alopecia areata. The chain recombines TRBV10-3 with TRBJ1-5, with no clear D. The sample was CD4+ T cells sorted from blood, taken at approximately week 30, from a patient treated with tofacitinib. CDR3 sequence: CAISPNPNSNQPQHF. CDR3 DNA: TGTGCCATCAGCCCCAATCCAAATAGCAATCAGCCCCAGCATTTT.